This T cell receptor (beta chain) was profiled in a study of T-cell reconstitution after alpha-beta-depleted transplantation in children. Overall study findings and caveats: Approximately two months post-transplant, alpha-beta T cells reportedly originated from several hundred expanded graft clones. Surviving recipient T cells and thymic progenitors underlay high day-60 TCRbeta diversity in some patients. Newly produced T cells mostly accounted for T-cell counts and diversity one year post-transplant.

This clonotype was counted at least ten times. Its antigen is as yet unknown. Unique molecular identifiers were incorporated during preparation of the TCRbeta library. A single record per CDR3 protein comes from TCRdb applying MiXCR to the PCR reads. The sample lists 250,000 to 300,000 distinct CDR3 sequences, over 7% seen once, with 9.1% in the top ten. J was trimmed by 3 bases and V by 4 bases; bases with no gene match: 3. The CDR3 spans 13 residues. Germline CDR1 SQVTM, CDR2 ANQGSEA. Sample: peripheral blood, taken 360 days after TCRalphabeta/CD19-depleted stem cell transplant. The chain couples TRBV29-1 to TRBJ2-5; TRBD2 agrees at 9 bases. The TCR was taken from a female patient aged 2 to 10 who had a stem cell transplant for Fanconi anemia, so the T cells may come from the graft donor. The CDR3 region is CSVVRGGEETQYF. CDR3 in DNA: TGCAGCGTTGTACGCGGGGGGGAAGAGACCCAGTACTTC.